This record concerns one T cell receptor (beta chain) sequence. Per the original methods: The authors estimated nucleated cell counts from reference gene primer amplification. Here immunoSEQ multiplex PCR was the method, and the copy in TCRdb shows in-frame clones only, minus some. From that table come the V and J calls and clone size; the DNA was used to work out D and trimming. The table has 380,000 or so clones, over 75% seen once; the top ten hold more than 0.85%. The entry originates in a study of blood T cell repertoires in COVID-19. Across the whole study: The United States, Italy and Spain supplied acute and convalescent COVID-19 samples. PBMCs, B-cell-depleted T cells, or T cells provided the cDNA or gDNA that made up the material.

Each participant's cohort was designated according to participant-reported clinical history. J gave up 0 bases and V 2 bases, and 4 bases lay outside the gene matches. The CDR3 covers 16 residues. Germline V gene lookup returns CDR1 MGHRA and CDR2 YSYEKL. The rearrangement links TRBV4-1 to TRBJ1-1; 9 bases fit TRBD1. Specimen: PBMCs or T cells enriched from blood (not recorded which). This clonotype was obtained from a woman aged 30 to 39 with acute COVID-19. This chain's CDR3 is CASSQRNRGLNTEAFF. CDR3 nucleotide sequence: TGCGCCAGCAGCCAACGAAACAGGGGGCTGAACACTGAAGCTTTCTTT.